The 15 T cell receptor beta chains presented below share a single source sample, sequenced in a study of blood T cell repertoires in COVID-19. Assay: immunoSEQ multiplex PCR; the TCRdb copy retains only in-frame clones and omits some. The repertoire holds 200,000 to 300,000 clones, roughly 86% seen once, with roughly 5.6% in the top ten. The sample comprised peripheral blood. All receptors come from a woman aged 55-69 years with COVID-19, enrolled during active disease.

The chain links TRBV19 to TRBJ2-2; 7 bases line up with TRBD1. The germline V gene has CDR1 LNHDA and CDR2 SQIVND (reference sequence). J gave up 5 bases and V 6 bases, and 18 bases lay outside the gene matches. The CDR3 spans 18 residues. CDR3 region: CASRTSGQDSPVTGELFF. The DNA for the CDR3 is TGTGCCAGTAGGACATCTGGACAGGACTCCCCGGTGACCGGGGAGCTGTTTTTT.

This chain connects TRBV7-9 to TRBJ1-1; maybe TRBD1 (5 bases). The ends were cut back, 1 base at V and 3 bases at J, with 9 bases in the middle. Germline CDR1 reads SEHNR; CDR2 reads FQNEAQ (reference sequence). This CDR3 has 14 residues. The CDR3 here is CASSLVAGDTEAFF. The CDR3 region has the DNA TGTGCCAGCAGCTTAGTGGCGGGGGACACTGAAGCTTTCTTT.

The V gene is TRBV28, the J gene TRBJ2-7; D might be TRBD1 (6 bases). The CDR3 runs to 13 residues. Between the trimmed V and J ends, which lost 8 bases and 6 bases, there was a span of 17 bases. Germline V gene data show CDR1 as MDHEN and CDR2 as SYDVKM. The CDR3 region is CASVGGPGVEQYF. DNA for the CDR3: TGTGCCAGCGTAGGGGGTCCAGGGGTCGAGCAGTACTTC.

The V gene is TRBV9, the J gene TRBJ2-3, with TRBD2 matching 10 bases. This CDR3 spans 17 amino acids. CDR1 is SGDLS and CDR2 is YYNGEE in the germline V gene. V was pared by 3 bases and J by 0 bases, with 7 bases of the junction left unmatched. The CDR3 DNA is TGTGCCAGCAGCGCCCGTCCGGGACTAGCGAGCACAGATACGCAGTATTTT. This encodes CASSARPGLASTDTQYF.

The rearrangement joins TRBV30 to TRBJ2-7; 11 bases match TRBD1. Germline lookup yields CDR1 GTSNPN and CDR2 SVGIG (reference sequence). The CDR3 is made up of 16 amino acids. V shed 1 base, J shed 7 bases, and the junction held 12 bases outside the gene matches. CDR3 nucleotide sequence: TGTGCCTGGAGTGCCGATTGGACAGGGGGCATAGGGGAGCAGTACTTC. It is translated as CAWSADWTGGIGEQYF.

The chain carries TRBV20-1 and TRBJ2-3; D remains ambiguous. This CDR3 is built from 16 residues. V was shortened by 3 bases and J by 2 bases, with 18 bases between the two germline ends. Germline V gene data show CDR1 as DFQATT and CDR2 as SNEGSKA (reference sequence). The CDR3 region is CSASRGSTAYTDTQYF. Here the CDR3 DNA reads TGCAGTGCTAGTCGTGGCTCTACAGCATACACAGATACGCAGTATTTT.

This clone was counted once. This chain connects TRBV6-2 or TRBV6-3 to TRBJ1-5, with D unclear. The CDR3 is 15 residues long. Trimming shortened V by 6 bases and J by 0 bases, and 12 bases separated the two germline ends. Per germline, CDR1 MNHEY and CDR2 SVGEGT. The CDR3: CASSRGMYSNQPQHF. The CDR3 DNA follows: TGTGCCAGCAGCCGCGGGATGTATAGCAATCAGCCCCAGCATTTT.

With regard to this clone: The same CDR3 also results from other DNA sequences found in this sample. The V gene is TRBV5-1, the J gene TRBJ2-1, with 7 bases that match TRBD2. The V segment lost 5 bases and the J segment 0 bases; nucleotides outside the gene matches: 5. Germline loops: CDR1 SGHRS, CDR2 YFSETQ. The CDR3 is made up of 15 amino acids. Here the CDR3 DNA reads TGCGCCAGCAGTTCTGGCGGGAGCTCCTACAATGAGCAGTTCTTC. Amino acids: CASSSGGSSYNEQFF. The complete variable domain, with remaining parts taken from reference TRBV5-1 and TRBJ2-1, reads KAGVTQTPRYLIKTRGQQVTLSCSPISGHRSVSWYQQTPGQGLQFLFEYFSETQRNKGNFPGRFSGRQFSNSRSEMNVSTLELGDSALYLCASSSGGSSYNEQFFGPGTRLTVL.

The rearrangement links TRBV3-1 (or the pseudogene TRBV3-2) to TRBJ2-2, with 12 positions matching TRBD2. Trimming took 3 bases from V and 2 from J; bases not matched to a gene: 7. The CDR3 has 18 residues. Germline CDR1 and CDR2: LGHDT and YNNKEL (reference sequence). For the CDR3, the DNA is TGTGCCAGCAGCCACAGGGCTAGCGGGGGGGTAAACACCGGGGAGCTGTTTTTT. It translates to CASSHRASGGVNTGELFF.

V usage is TRBV28 and J usage is TRBJ1-2; no clear D. The germline V gene encodes CDR1 MDHEN and CDR2 SYDVKM. The CDR3 spans 16 residues. V lost 7 bases and J 9 bases, leaving 27 bases between the germline ends. The CDR3: CASIWADTVSPRRYTF. The CDR3 DNA follows: TGTGCCAGCATATGGGCAGACACTGTTTCGCCCCGTCGCTACACCTTC.

With regard to this clone: A much larger clone is a single base away; this may be a read error. The V call is TRBV28, the J call TRBJ1-2; possibly TRBD1 for D (5 bases). V was cut by 2 bases and J by 2 bases, with 9 bases left in between. CDR1 and CDR2 (germline): MDHEN, SYDVKM. The CDR3 length is 14 residues. The CDR3 bases are TGTGCCAGCAGTTTACAAGGGGAAAACTATGGCTACACCTTC. Translation: CASSLQGENYGYTF.

The gene calls are TRBV6-2 or TRBV6-3 and TRBJ1-5, with 7 positions matching TRBD1. This CDR3 contains 16 residues. From germline, CDR1 is MNHEY and CDR2 SVGEGT. V lost 2 bases, J lost 1 base, and 5 bases stayed unmatched. DNA of the CDR3: TGTGCCAGCAGTTACGCGTGGACAGGCAGCAATCAGCCCCAGCATTTT. Amino acid sequence: CASSYAWTGSNQPQHF.

The rearrangement links TRBV5-8 to TRBJ1-1; TRBD1 matches at 7 bases. CDR1 is SGHTS, CDR2 YDEGEE, per germline. The CDR3 is made up of 15 amino acids. V shed 2 bases, J shed 0 bases, and the junction held 4 bases outside the gene matches. CDR3 bases: TGTGCCAGCAGCTTTAGGGACAGCATGAACACTGAAGCTTTCTTT. It specifies CASSFRDSMNTEAFF.

The chain recombines TRBV7-6 with TRBJ2-5; TRBD2 aligns across 12 bases. CDR1 SGHVS and CDR2 FNYEAQ come from the germline V gene. Unmatched junction bases numbered 9, after V lost 2 bases and J lost 5 bases. The CDR3 is made up of 17 amino acids. In DNA, the CDR3 is TGTGCCAGCAGCTTACCCCCTAGCGGGAGGGCCATGGAGACCCAGTACTTC. Amino acid sequence: CASSLPPSGRAMETQYF. Full variable domain (remainder filled in from reference TRBV7-6 and TRBJ2-5): GAGVSQSPRYKVTKRGQDVALRCDPISGHVSLYWYRQALGQGPEFLTYFNYEAQQDKSGLPNDRFSAERPEGSISTLTIQRTEQRDSAMYRCASSLPPSGRAMETQYFGPGTRLLVL.

V usage is TRBV6-6 and J usage is TRBJ2-7; D gene uncertain. The V gene's germline CDR1 is MNHNY and CDR2 SVGAGI (reference sequence). CDR3 length equals 14 residues. Trimming stripped 6 bases from V and 6 bases from J, with 18 bases between. CDR3 loop: CASSPSRLVGEQYF. DNA for the CDR3: TGTGCCAGCAGCCCATCCCGGCTAGTCGGCGAGCAGTACTTC.